The sequence of this T cell receptor (beta chain) was determined in a study of beta chain features in type 1 diabetes. Study observations and caveats: It was not settled here whether HLA type affects TCRB rearrangement. Shortening that was moderate but significant affected the TCRB CDR3s of Type 1 diabetes patients in all four CD4+ subsets.

CDR1 is SGHDT and CDR2 is YYEEEE in the germline V gene. Trimming removed 4 bases from V and 6 bases from J; junction bases left unmatched: 16. The CDR3 is 18 amino acids. Expressed TCRB transcripts were sequenced because the entire RNA isolate underwent reverse transcription. Profiled with immunoSEQ multiplex PCR; TCRdb holds only in-frame clones, not every one. This sample has about 160,000 clones, with over 7.5% found just once. About this clone: Its target is not known.

The chain recombines TRBV5-6 with TRBJ1-2, with 12 bases aligning to TRBD1. Material for sequencing was central memory CD4+ T cells from blood. The clonotype was recovered from a woman under 30 in good health. The CDR3 protein is CASSPNGPGGTGGDGYTF. The CDR3 DNA reads TGTGCCAGCAGCCCTAACGGACCGGGGGGGACAGGGGGCGATGGCTACACCTTC.